This TCR beta chain was sequenced during a study of cytomegalovirus exposure and HLA in healthy donors. Both 60 Vbeta primers and 13 Jbeta primers went into the PCR. The assay was immunoSEQ multiplex PCR, and TCRdb's table has in-frame clones only and misses some. The repertoire includes more than 85,000 clones, approximately 70% of them detected once, and more than 4.5% sits in the top ten. Of note for this clone: The antigen is undetermined.

Broader study findings: Testing in vitro showed a few CMV-associated chains specific for CMV antigens.

This TCR was sampled from a woman younger than 35 in good health and CMV-seropositive. The sequenced material came from PBMCs.

In DNA form, the CDR3 reads TGCAGCGTTGTGGGGACTAGCGGAGCAGATACGCAGTATTTT. This translates into CSVVGTSGADTQYF. The rearrangement links TRBV29-1 to TRBJ2-3, with 11 bases matching TRBD2. V lost 4 bases and J lost 4; bases outside the gene matches: 4. This CDR3 is built from 14 residues. CDR1 is SQVTM, CDR2 ANQGSEA, per germline.